This T cell receptor (beta chain) appears in the sequencing data of a study of blood T cell repertoires in COVID-19. CDR3 length: 15 residues. V was clipped by 5 bases and J by 4 bases; unmatched bases: 5. CDR1 and CDR2 (germline): SGHTA, FQGTGA. Profiled with immunoSEQ multiplex PCR; TCRdb holds only in-frame clones, not every one. Of about 78,000 clones in the sample, about nine tenths were seen once. Sequences were obtained from peripheral blood. The gene calls are TRBV7-3 and TRBJ2-1, with 10 bases lining up with TRBD2. The TCR sequence derives from a woman aged 45-65 years in a cohort sampled during active COVID-19. Here the CDR3 reads CASSQRTSGYNEQFF. CDR3 in DNA: TGTGCCAGCAGCCAAAGGACTAGCGGTTACAATGAGCAGTTCTTC.